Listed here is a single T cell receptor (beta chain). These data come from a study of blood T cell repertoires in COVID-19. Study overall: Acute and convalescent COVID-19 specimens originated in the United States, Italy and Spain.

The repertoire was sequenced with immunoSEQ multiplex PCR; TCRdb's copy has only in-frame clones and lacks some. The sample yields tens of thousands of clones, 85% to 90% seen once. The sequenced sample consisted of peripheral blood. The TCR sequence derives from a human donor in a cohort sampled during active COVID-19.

CDR3 loop: CASTKGLYTGELFF. In nucleotides, the CDR3 is TGTGCCAGCACTAAGGGGCTCTACACCGGGGAGCTGTTTTTT. This rearrangement joins TRBV5-8 to TRBJ2-2, with D maybe TRBD1 (5 bases). The CDR3 is 14 residues long. Trimming shortened V by 6 bases and J by 3 bases, and 12 bases separated the two germline ends. CDR1 SGHTS and CDR2 YDEGEE come from the germline V gene.